This T cell receptor beta chain was recovered during a study of cytomegalovirus exposure and HLA in healthy donors. Participants comprised healthy donors of bone marrow. It was with 60 Vbeta and 13 Jbeta primers that the PCR ran. Measured with immunoSEQ multiplex PCR; TCRdb has only the in-frame clones, and not every one. Its table lists approximately 61,000 clones. Germline assignment: CDR1 SEHNR and CDR2 FQNEAQ (reference sequence). The CDR3 is 12 amino acids long, termini counted. Remarks on this clone: It is unclear where the CDR3 begins or ends on the DNA, so no DNA is shown, and the CDR3 is as TCRdb lists it.

The chain couples TRBV7-9 to TRBJ1-3; TRBD1, the table's D call, was not compared with the DNA. The source is a woman between 18 and 29 years old in good health and CMV-seronegative. The sample consisted of PBMCs. CDR3 region: CASSFGQGSGYF.